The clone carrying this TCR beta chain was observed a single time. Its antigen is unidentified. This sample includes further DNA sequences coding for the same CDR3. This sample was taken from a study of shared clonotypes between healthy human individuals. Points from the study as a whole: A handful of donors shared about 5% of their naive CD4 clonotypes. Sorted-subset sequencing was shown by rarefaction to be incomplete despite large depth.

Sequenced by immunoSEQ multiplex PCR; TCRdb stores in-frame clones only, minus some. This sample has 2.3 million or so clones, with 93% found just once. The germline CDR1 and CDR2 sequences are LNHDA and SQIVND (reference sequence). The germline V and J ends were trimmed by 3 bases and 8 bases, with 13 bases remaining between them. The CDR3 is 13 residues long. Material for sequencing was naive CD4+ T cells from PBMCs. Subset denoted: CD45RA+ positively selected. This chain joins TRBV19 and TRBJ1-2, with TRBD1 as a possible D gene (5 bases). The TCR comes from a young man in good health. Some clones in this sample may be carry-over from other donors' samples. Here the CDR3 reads CASSIGTVPGYTF. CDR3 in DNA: TGTGCCAGTAGTATCGGGACCGTTCCCGGCTACACCTTC.